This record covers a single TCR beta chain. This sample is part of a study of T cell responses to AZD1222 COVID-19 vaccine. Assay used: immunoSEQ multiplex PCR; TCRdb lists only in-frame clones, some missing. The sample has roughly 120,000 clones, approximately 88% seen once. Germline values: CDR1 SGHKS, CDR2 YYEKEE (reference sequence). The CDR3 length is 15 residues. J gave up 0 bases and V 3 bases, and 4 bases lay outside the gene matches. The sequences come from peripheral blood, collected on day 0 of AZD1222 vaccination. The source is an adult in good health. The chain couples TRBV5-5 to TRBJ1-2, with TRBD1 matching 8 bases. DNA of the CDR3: TGTGCCAGCAGCTGGGGACAGGCCACTAACTATGGCTACACCTTC. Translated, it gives CASSWGQATNYGYTF.